In this sample, the clone carrying this TCR beta chain turned up a few times. Its antigen is as yet unknown. This specimen comes from a study of Graves' ophthalmopathy and Graves' hyperthyroidism. The wider study: Sampling took place at initial diagnosis, with peripheral blood obtained before any treatment.

Germline values: CDR1 SGHDN, CDR2 FVKESK. Trimming stripped 11 bases from V and 1 base from J, with 20 bases between. The CDR3 totals 15 residues. Ineligible for inclusion were patients with other autoimmune diseases, uncontrolled infections, pregnancy or lactation. Investigators amplified TCR beta CDR3 regions from RNA transcripts. First-round RT-PCR employed HTBI primers, with a second-round multiplex PCR after it. TCRdb reprocessed the multiplex PCR reads with MiXCR, giving one entry per CDR3 protein. The sample includes hundreds of thousands of distinct CDR3 sequences, roughly 39% seen only once; the top ten take around 3.3%. Findings and limits, study-wide: Detected in blood as well were most expanded thyroid clonotypes with frequency above 0.001. With around 70% sensitivity and approximately 72% specificity, the model predicted ophthalmopathy progression.

The source is an adult man with Graves' ophthalmopathy. Source material: peripheral blood. This sequence joins TRBV14 and TRBJ1-1; possibly TRBD1 for D (6 bases). The DNA for the CDR3 is TGTGCCTGGGGGGGCCCAGGAGACGGGAACACTGAAGCTTTCTTT. Translation gives CAWGGPGDGNTEAFF. The variable domain in full, with the rest retrieved from reference TRBV14 and TRBJ1-1, is EAGVTQFPSHSVIEKGQTVTLRCDPISGHDNLYWYRRVMGKEIKFLLHFVKESKQDESGMPNNRFLAERTGGTYSTLKVQPAELEDSGVYFCAWGGPGDGNTEAFFGQGTRLTVV.